These 13 T cell receptor beta chains came from one sample sequenced in a study of blood T cell repertoires in COVID-19. Assay used: immunoSEQ multiplex PCR; TCRdb lists only in-frame clones, some missing. The table records under 85,000 clones, 89% of them present only once. Specimen: peripheral blood. The receptors were sampled from a man in his 70s with active or convalescent COVID-19.

This sequence joins TRBV5-5 and TRBJ1-1; the D gene is possibly TRBD1 (6 bases). V lost 4 bases to trimming and J lost 5 bases, with 12 bases between them. Germline loops: CDR1 SGHKS, CDR2 YYEKEE (reference sequence). The CDR3 totals 13 residues. The CDR3 region is CASSRQAVTEAFF. CDR3 DNA: TGTGCCAGCAGCAGACAGGCTGTGACTGAAGCTTTCTTT.

On this clone itself: Other DNA sequences from this sample encode an identical CDR3 as well. This rearrangement joins TRBV28 to TRBJ2-7; 7 positions agree with TRBD1. Per germline, CDR1 MDHEN and CDR2 SYDVKM. The CDR3 contains 13 residues. The V gene end was trimmed by 9 bases and the J gene end by 4 bases; junction bases not matched to a gene: 9. In nucleotides, the CDR3 is TGTGCCAGTACCACAGGGGTTTGGTACGAGCAGTACTTC. This codes for CASTTGVWYEQYF.

The chain has TRBV12-3 or TRBV12-4 and TRBJ1-1; D is perhaps TRBD1 (5 bases). The V gene lost 1 base and the J gene lost 7 bases, with 7 bases spanning the gap. The CDR3 contains 12 residues. CDR3 residues: CASSLGRGEAFF. In DNA form, the CDR3 reads TGTGCCAGCAGTTTAGGAAGGGGTGAAGCTTTCTTT.

This clone appeared once. The chain carries TRBV19 and TRBJ2-3; TRBD1 aligns across 10 bases. Germline trimming cut 5 bases from V and 2 bases from J; bases unmatched to any gene: 7. The CDR3 runs 16 residues. The germline V gene encodes CDR1 LNHDA and CDR2 SQIVND (reference sequence). CDR3 in amino acids: CASSQGDRGSTDTQYF. The CDR3, as DNA: TGTGCCAGTAGTCAGGGGGACAGGGGTTCCACAGATACGCAGTATTTT.

This rearrangement joins TRBV7-2 to TRBJ2-2; D is unresolved. This CDR3 contains 14 residues. V lost 5 bases and J lost 1, with 8 bases in between. Looked up from germline, CDR1 is SGHTA and CDR2 is FQGNSA. The CDR3 coding sequence is TGTGCCAGCAGCCTACGACAGAACACCGGGGAGCTGTTTTTT. It specifies CASSLRQNTGELFF. Supplemented by reference TRBV7-2 and TRBJ2-2, the full variable domain reads GAGVSQSPSNKVTEKGKDVELRCDPISGHTALYWYRQSLGQGLEFLIYFQGNSAPDKSGLPSDRFSAERTGGSVSTLTIQRTQQEDSAVYLCASSLRQNTGELFFGEGSRLTVL.

This chain links TRBV9 with TRBJ1-2, with D perhaps matching TRBD1 (6 bases). Germline-derived CDR1 and CDR2 are SGDLS and YYNGEE. Trimming took 7 bases from V and 4 from J, leaving 17 bases between them. The CDR3 is 14 residues long. The CDR3 loop is CASGDSNRAYGYTF. The CDR3 region has the DNA TGTGCCAGCGGCGACTCAAACAGGGCCTATGGCTACACCTTC.

This clone came up a few times. The chain couples TRBV6-5 to TRBJ1-3; unclear D gene. The V and J ends lost 6 bases and 4 bases respectively, with 16 bases between them. The CDR3 is 15 amino acids. Germline CDR1 reads MNHEY; CDR2 reads SVGAGI. DNA of the CDR3: TGTGCCAGCAGCAGCGGGAGGGCCTCCGGAAACACCATATATTTT. Protein: CASSSGRASGNTIYF.

The chain has TRBV7-9 and TRBJ2-2, with D tentatively TRBD2 (5 bases). Trimming stripped 5 bases from V and 3 bases from J, with 16 bases between. This CDR3 spans 16 amino acids. Germline CDR1 is SEHNR and CDR2 is FQNEAQ (reference sequence). CDR3: CASSPLRGYDTGELFF. DNA of the CDR3: TGTGCCAGCAGCCCCTTGCGAGGGTATGACACCGGGGAGCTGTTTTTT.

V gene TRBV3-1 (or the pseudogene TRBV3-2) combines with J gene TRBJ1-1; tentatively, D is TRBD1 (6 bases). The CDR3 loop spans 18 amino acids. The V end lost 1 base, the J end lost 1 base, and 19 bases lay between the germline ends. CDR1 and CDR2 (germline): LGHDT, YNNKEL (reference sequence). The chain's CDR3 is CASSQGVQGPSGNTEAFF. CDR3 DNA sequence: TGTGCCAGCAGCCAAGGCGTCCAGGGGCCTTCGGGGAACACTGAAGCTTTCTTT.

The rearrangement joins TRBV6-2 or TRBV6-3 to TRBJ1-2; TRBD1 aligns across 7 bases. The V and J ends lost 2 bases and 4 bases, in that order; junction bases with no gene match: 4. Per germline, CDR1 MNHEY and CDR2 SVGEGT. The CDR3 is 14 residues long. CDR3 loop: CASSYTGQTYGYTF. CDR3 DNA: TGTGCCAGCAGTTACACGGGACAGACCTATGGCTACACCTTC.

The CDR3 DNA sequence: TGTGCCAGCAGCTTACGGGGACAGCCCCAGCATTTT. Amino acid sequence: CASSLRGQPQHF. The chain carries TRBV13 and TRBJ1-5, with no clear D. Trimming took off 2 bases at V and 7 bases at J, with 6 bases between the two ends. The V gene's germline CDR1 is PRHDT and CDR2 FYEKMQ (reference sequence). This CDR3 is built from 12 residues.

DNA of the CDR3: TGTGCCAGCTCTCCTGGACAGGCCGGTACCTACGAGCAGTACTTC. Translated: CASSPGQAGTYEQYF. This chain connects TRBV18 to TRBJ2-7, with 7 nucleotides matching TRBD1. The germline CDR1 and CDR2 sequences are KGHSH and LQKENI. V was pared by 6 bases and J by 2 bases, with 10 bases of the junction left unmatched. The CDR3 is 15 residues long.

V gene TRBV7-9 combines with J gene TRBJ1-1; D gene uncertain. CDR1 and CDR2 (germline): SEHNR, FQNEAQ (reference sequence). Trimming removed 7 bases at V and 0 bases at J, with 6 bases between. This CDR3 contains 12 residues. The CDR3 region is CASTQMNTEAFF. CDR3 in DNA: TGTGCCAGCACACAGATGAACACTGAAGCTTTCTTT.